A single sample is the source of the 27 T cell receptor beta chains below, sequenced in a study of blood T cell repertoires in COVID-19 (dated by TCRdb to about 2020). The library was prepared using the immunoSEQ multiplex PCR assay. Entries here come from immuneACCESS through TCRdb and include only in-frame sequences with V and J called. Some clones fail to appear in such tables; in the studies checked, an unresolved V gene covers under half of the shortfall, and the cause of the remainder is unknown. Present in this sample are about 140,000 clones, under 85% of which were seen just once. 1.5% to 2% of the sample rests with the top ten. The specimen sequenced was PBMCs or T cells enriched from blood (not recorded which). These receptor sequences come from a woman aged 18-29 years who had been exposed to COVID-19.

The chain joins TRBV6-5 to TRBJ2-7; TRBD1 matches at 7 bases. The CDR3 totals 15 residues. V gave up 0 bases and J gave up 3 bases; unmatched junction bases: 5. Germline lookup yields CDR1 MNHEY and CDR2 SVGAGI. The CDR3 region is CASSYSQTGNYEQYF. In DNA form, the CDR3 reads TGTGCCAGCAGTTACTCTCAGACAGGGAACTACGAGCAGTACTTC.

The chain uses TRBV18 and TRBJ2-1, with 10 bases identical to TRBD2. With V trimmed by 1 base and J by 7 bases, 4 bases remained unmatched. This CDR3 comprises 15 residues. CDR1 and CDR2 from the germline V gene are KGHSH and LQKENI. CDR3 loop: CASSPLASGSNEQFF. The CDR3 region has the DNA TGTGCCAGCTCACCACTTGCTAGCGGGAGTAATGAGCAGTTCTTC.

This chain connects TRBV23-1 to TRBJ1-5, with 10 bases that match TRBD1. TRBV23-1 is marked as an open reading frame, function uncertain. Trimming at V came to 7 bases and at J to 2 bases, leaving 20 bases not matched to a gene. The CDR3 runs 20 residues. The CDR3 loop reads CASTLLARDRGERCNQPQHF. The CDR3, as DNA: TGCGCCAGCACCTTGCTGGCCAGGGACAGGGGAGAGCGGTGCAATCAGCCCCAGCATTTT.

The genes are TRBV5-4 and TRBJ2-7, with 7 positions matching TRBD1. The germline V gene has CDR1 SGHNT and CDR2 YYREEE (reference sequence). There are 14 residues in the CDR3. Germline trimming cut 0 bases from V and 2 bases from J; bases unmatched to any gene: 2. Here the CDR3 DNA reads TGTGCCAGCAGCTTGGGGGACAGCCCCTACGAGCAGTACTTC. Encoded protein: CASSLGDSPYEQYF.

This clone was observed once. Here the CDR3 reads CASSLGTSGNTDTQYF. The CDR3 bases are TGCGCCAGCAGCTTGGGGACTAGCGGGAATACAGATACGCAGTATTTT. The chain is built from TRBV5-1 and TRBJ2-3; 12 bases are a match to TRBD2. J lost 3 bases, V lost 0 bases, and 2 bases had no gene match. CDR3 length: 16 residues. Germline V lookup: CDR1 SGHRS, CDR2 YFSETQ.

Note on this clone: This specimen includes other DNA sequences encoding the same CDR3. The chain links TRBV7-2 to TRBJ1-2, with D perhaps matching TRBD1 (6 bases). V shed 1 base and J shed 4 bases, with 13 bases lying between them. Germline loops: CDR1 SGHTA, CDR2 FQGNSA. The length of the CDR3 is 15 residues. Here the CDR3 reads CASSLGQGPFYGYTF. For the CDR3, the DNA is TGTGCCAGCAGCTTAGGCCAGGGGCCGTTCTATGGCTACACCTTC.

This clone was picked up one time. This chain's CDR3 is CASSQDRLAGVNEQFF. The CDR3 DNA reads TGTGCCAGCAGCCAAGATCGGCTAGCGGGAGTCAATGAGCAGTTCTTC. The chain employs TRBV3-1 (or the pseudogene TRBV3-2) and TRBJ2-1, with 10 bases aligning to TRBD2. The J segment lost 6 bases and the V segment lost 0 bases, leaving 5 bases of the junction unmatched. This CDR3 region has 16 residues. CDR1 is LGHDT, CDR2 YNNKEL, per germline (reference sequence).

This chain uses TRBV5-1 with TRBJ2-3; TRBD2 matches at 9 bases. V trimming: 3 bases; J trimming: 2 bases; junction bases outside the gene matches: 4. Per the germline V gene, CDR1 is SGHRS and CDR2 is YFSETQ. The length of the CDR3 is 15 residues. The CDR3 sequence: CASSSSGIVTDTQYF. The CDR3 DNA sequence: TGCGCCAGCAGCTCTAGCGGGATTGTCACAGATACGCAGTATTTT.

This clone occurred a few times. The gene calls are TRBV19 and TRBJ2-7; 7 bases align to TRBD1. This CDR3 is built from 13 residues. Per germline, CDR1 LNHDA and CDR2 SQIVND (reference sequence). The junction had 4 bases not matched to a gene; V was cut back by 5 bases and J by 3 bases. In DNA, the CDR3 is TGTGCCAGTAGTTCGGACAGGAGCTACGAGCAGTACTTC. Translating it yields CASSSDRSYEQYF. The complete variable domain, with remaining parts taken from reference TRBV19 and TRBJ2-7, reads DGGITQSPKYLFRKEGQNVTLSCEQNLNHDAMYWYRQDPGQGLRLIYYSQIVNDFQKGDIAEGYSVSREKKESFPLTVTSAQKNPTAFYLCASSSDRSYEQYFGPGTRLTVT.

The CDR3 loop reads CASSLALAGHLGEQYF. The CDR3 DNA is TGTGCCAGCAGCTTGGCACTAGCGGGACATCTCGGAGAGCAGTACTTC. The V gene is TRBV5-6, the J gene TRBJ2-7; 10 bases align to TRBD2. CDR1 is SGHDT and CDR2 is YYEEEE in the germline V gene. With V trimmed by 0 bases and J by 7 bases, 10 bases remained unmatched. The CDR3 contains 16 residues.

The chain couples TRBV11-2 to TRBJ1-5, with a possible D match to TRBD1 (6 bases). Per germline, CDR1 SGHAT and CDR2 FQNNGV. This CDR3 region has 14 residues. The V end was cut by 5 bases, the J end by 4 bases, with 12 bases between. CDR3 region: CASSTGTPNQPQHF. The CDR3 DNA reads TGTGCCAGCAGCACCGGGACACCAAATCAGCCCCAGCATTTT.

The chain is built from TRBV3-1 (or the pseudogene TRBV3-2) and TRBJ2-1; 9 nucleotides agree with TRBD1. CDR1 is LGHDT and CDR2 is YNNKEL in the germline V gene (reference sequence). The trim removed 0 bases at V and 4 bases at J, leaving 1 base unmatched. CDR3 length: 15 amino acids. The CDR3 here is CASSQEGTGYNEQFF. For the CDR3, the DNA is TGTGCCAGCAGCCAAGAAGGGACAGGGTACAATGAGCAGTTCTTC.

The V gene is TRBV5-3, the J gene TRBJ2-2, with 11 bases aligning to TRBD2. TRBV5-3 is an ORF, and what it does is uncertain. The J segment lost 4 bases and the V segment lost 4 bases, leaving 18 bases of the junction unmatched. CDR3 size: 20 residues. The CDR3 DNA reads TGTGCCAGAAGCCCGAGAACCCCACTAGCGGGAGTATCAGGCACCGGGGAGCTGTTTTTT. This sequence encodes CARSPRTPLAGVSGTGELFF.

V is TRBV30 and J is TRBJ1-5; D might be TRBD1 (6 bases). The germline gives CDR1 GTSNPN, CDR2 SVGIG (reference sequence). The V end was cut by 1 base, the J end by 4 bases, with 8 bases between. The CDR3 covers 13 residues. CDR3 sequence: CAWSAQGNQPQHF. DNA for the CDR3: TGTGCCTGGAGTGCACAGGGAAATCAGCCCCAGCATTTT.

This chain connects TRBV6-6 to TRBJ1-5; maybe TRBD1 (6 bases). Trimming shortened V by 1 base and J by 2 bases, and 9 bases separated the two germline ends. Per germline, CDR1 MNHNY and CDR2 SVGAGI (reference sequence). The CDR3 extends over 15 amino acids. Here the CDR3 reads CASSYFSGGNQPQHF. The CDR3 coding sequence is TGTGCCAGCAGTTACTTCTCAGGGGGCAATCAGCCCCAGCATTTT.

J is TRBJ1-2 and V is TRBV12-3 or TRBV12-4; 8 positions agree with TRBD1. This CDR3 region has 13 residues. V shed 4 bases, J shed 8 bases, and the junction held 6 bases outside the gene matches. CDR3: CASSSGQGRGYTF. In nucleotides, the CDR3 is TGTGCCAGCAGTTCAGGACAGGGTAGGGGCTACACCTTC.

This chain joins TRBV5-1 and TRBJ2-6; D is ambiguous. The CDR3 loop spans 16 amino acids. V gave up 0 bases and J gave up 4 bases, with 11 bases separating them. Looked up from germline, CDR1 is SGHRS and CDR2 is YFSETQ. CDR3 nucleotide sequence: TGCGCCAGCAGCTTGGCGGTCGTACCGGGGGCCAACGTCCTGACTTTC. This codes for CASSLAVVPGANVLTF.

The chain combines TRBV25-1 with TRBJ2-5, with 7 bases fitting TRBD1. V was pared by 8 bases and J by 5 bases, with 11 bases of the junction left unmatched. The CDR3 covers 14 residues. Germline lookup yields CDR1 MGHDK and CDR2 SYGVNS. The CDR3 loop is CASVARVGGETQYF. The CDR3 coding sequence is TGTGCCAGCGTGGCCCGAGTAGGGGGCGAGACCCAGTACTTC.

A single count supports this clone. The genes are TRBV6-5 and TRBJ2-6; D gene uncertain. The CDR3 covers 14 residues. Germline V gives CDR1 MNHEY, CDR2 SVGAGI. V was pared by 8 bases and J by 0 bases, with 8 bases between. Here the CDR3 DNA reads TGTGCCAGCGATGACTTCTCTGGGGCCAACGTCCTGACTTTC. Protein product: CASDDFSGANVLTF.

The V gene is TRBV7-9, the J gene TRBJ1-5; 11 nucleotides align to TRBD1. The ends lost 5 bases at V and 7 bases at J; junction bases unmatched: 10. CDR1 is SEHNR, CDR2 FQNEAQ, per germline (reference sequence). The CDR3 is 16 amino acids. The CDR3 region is CASSPGQGALLQPQHF. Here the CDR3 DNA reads TGTGCCAGCAGCCCAGGACAGGGGGCTTTGCTGCAGCCCCAGCATTTT.

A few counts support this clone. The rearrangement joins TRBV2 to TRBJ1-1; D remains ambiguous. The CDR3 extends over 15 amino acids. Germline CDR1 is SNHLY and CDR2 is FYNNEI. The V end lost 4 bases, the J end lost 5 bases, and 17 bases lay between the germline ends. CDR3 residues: CASSGGLGGWTEAFF. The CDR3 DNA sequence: TGTGCCAGCAGTGGAGGATTAGGCGGCTGGACTGAAGCTTTCTTT.

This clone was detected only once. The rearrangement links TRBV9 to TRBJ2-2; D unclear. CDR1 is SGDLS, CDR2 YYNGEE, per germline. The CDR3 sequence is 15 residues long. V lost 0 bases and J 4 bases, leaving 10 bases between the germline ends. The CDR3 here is CASSVDIISTGELFF. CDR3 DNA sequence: TGTGCCAGCAGCGTAGATATCATTAGCACCGGGGAGCTGTTTTTT.

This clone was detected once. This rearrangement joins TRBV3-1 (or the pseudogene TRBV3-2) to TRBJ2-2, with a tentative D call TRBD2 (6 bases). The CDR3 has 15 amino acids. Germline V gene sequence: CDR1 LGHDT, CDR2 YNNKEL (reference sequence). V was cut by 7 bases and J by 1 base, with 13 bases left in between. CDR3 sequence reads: CASKITGVNTGELFF. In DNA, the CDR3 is TGTGCCAGCAAAATTACGGGGGTGAACACCGGGGAGCTGTTTTTT.

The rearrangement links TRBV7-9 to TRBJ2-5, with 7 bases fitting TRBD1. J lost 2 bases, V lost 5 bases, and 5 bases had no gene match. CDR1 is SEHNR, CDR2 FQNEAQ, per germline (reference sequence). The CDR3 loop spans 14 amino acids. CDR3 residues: CASSPDRVQETQYF. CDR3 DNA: TGTGCCAGCAGCCCAGACAGGGTTCAAGAGACCCAGTACTTC.

The CDR3 reads CASSAGNLMGEQYF. CDR3 DNA sequence: TGTGCCAGCAGCGCAGGGAATTTGATGGGCGAGCAGTACTTC. The genes are TRBV6-5 and TRBJ2-7, with D possibly being TRBD1 (5 bases). The length of the CDR3 is 14 residues. Germline-derived CDR1 and CDR2 are MNHEY and SVGAGI. The ends were cut back, 6 bases at V and 6 bases at J, with 18 bases in the middle.

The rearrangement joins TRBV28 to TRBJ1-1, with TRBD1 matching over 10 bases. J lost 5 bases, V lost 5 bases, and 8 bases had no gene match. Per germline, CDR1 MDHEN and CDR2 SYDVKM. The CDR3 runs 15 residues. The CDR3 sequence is CASSPRQGARTEAFF. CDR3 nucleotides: TGTGCCAGCAGTCCTCGACAGGGGGCGAGAACTGAAGCTTTCTTT.

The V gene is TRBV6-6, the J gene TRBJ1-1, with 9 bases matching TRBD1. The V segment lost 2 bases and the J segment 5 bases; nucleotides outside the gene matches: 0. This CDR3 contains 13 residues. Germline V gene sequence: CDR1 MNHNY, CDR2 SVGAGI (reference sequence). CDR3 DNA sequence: TGTGCCAGCAGTTACGGGACAGGGACTGAAGCTTTCTTT. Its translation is CASSYGTGTEAFF.